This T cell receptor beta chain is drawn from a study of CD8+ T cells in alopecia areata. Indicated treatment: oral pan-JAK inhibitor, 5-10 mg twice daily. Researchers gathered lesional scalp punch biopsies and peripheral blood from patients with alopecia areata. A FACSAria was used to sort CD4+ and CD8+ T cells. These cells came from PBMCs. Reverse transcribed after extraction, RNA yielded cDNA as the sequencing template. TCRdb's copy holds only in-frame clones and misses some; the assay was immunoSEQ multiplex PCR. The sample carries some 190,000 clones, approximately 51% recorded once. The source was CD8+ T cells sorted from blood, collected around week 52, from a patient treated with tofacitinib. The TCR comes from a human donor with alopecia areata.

CDR3 protein: CASSLSPGTGYNEQFF. The CDR3 region has the DNA TGTGCCAGCAGTTTATCCCCCGGGACAGGGTACAATGAGCAGTTCTTC. V gene TRBV27 combines with J gene TRBJ2-1; 9 nucleotides match TRBD1. V lost 0 bases to trimming and J lost 4 bases; unmatched junction nucleotides: 4. The CDR3 covers 16 residues. Looked up from germline, CDR1 is MNHEY and CDR2 is SMNVEV (reference sequence).